This T cell receptor (beta chain) was sequenced for a study of blood T cells in healthy people across ages. Study-level background: Per two T cells, about one barcoded beta molecule was captured through template switching.

Trimming removed 4 bases at V and 10 bases at J, with 11 bases between. Germline V CDR1 and CDR2: SGHTA, FQGNSA. The CDR3 totals 12 residues. Each sample gave at least 6 million isolated PBMCs. Study observations and caveats: Long-lived donors carried more naive CD4+ cells and greater diversity than aged donors.

Sample-barcoded 5' priming and a J-beta primer mix drove a second PCR of roughly 7 to 11 cycles. MiXCR was run by TCRdb on the 5' RACE reads, yielding one entry per CDR3 protein. The sample lists 660,000 or so distinct CDR3 sequences; 58% were seen once. Points on this clonotype: Its antigen is unknown.

The sequenced material came from blood. The chain uses TRBV7-2 and TRBJ2-1; D could derive from TRBD1 or TRBD2 (5 bases each). This TCR was recovered from a man aged 55-75 years in good health. CDR3 in amino acids: CASSSGREEQFF. Written as DNA, the CDR3 is TGTGCCAGCAGCTCGGGACGGGAAGAGCAGTTCTTC.